This T cell receptor beta chain is from a study of T cells in Graves' hyperthyroidism and ophthalmopathy. Amplification yielded TCR beta CDR3 regions, with RNA transcripts as the source. During a first-round RT-PCR of the TCR CDR3, the HTBI primer set was used. Using its own MiXCR run on the multiplex PCR reads, TCRdb lists one record per CDR3 protein. Here the sample spans 350,000 to 400,000 distinct CDR3 sequences, roughly 19% being singletons. The CDR3 has 15 amino acids. Germline CDR1 and CDR2: MNHEY and SVGEGT. Trimming at V came to 4 bases and at J to 4 bases, leaving 5 bases not matched to a gene.

Material: blood. V usage is TRBV6-2 or TRBV6-3 and J usage is TRBJ2-7; 12 bases line up with TRBD2. The sequence was collected from a woman under 30 with Graves' hyperthyroidism. In nucleotides, the CDR3 is TGTGCCAGCAGTTTAGCTAGCGGGGGGGCATACGAGCAGTACTTC. Its translation is CASSLASGGAYEQYF.